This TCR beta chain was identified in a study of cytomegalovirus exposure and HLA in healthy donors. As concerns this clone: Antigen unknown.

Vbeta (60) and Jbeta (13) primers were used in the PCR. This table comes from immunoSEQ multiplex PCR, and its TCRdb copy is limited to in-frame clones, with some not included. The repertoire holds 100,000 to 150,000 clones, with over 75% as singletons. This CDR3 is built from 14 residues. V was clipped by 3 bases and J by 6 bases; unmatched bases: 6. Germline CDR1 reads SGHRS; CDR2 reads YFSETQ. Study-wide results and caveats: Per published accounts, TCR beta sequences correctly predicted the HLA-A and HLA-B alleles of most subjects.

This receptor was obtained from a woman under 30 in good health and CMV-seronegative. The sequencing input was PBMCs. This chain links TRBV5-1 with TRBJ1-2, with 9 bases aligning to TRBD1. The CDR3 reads CASSWEGQGDGYTF. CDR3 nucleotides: TGCGCCAGCAGCTGGGAGGGACAGGGCGATGGCTACACCTTC.